These 3 T cell receptor beta chains originate from one sample sequenced in a study of T cell repertoires in cytomegalovirus infection. The antigens of these receptors remain unknown. TCRdb ran MiXCR on the reads and lists one entry per CDR3 protein. Of 300,000 to 400,000 distinct CDR3 sequences in the sample, 25% to 30% are singletons; the top ten hold roughly 20%. The material sequenced was cultured PBMCs, taken from culture after CMV antigen stimulation. The receptors derive from a human donor in good health (CMV status not recorded). Some clones in this sample may be carry-over from other donors' samples.

This clonotype has just one count. V and J are TRBV19 and TRBJ2-7; 8 bases are a match to TRBD1. The ends lost 5 bases at V and 2 bases at J; junction bases unmatched: 8. Per germline, CDR1 LNHDA and CDR2 SQIVND (reference sequence). The CDR3 contains 15 residues. The CDR3 spells CASSAPGQGTYEQYF. In DNA form, the CDR3 reads TGTGCCAGTAGTGCCCCCGGACAGGGTACCTACGAGCAGTACTTC.

The V and J genes are TRBV27 and TRBJ2-5; perhaps TRBD2 as D (5 bases). CDR1 MNHEY and CDR2 SMNVEV come from the germline V gene (reference sequence). There are 16 residues in the CDR3. Trimming stripped 3 bases from V and 4 bases from J, with 18 bases between. Here the CDR3 DNA reads TGTGCCAGCAGTTTCCAAGGAGGCGAAAAGGGAGAGACCCAGTACTTC. It codes for CASSFQGGEKGETQYF.

This sequence joins TRBV7-4 and TRBJ2-7; 9 bases match TRBD1. The V gene's germline CDR1 is SGHVT and CDR2 SQSDAQ. After removal of 5 bases from V and 8 bases from J, the junction contained 13 bases not matched to a gene. This CDR3 region has 15 residues. For the CDR3, the DNA is TGTGCCAGCAGCCCCAGTCCCGGGACAGGGATCCAGCAGTACTTC. It encodes CASSPSPGTGIQQYF.